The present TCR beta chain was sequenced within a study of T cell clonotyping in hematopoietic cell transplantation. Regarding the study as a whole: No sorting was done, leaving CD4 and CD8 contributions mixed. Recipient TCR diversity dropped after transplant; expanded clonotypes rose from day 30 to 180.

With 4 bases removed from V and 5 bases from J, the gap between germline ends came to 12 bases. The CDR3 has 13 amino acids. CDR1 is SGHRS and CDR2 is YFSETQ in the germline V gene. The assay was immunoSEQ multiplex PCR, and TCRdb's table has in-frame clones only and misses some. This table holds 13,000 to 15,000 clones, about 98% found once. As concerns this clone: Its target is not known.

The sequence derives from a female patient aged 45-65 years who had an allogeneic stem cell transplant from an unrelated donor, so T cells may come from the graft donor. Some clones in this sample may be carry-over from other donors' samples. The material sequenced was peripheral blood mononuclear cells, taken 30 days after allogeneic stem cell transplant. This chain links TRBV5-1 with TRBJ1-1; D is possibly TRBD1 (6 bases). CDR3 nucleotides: TGCGCCAGCAGCAAGGAAGGGGGGACTGAAGCTTTCTTT. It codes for CASSKEGGTEAFF.